This TCR beta chain derives from a study of spatial heterogeneity in lung cancer. TCRdb re-called the 5' RACE reads with MiXCR, one entry per CDR3 protein. The data contain more than 25,000 distinct CDR3 sequences, approximately 6% of them singletons. This clonotype was observed many times. Per germline, CDR1 LGHNA and CDR2 YSLEER. The CDR3 runs 16 residues. The V end was cut by 1 base, the J end by 4 bases, with 16 bases between. The time point here: blood at routine non-recurrence follow-up after resection. Unsorted whole RNA from tumor, nontumor lung or frozen PBMC underwent sequencing. The sample here was PBMCs, taken at follow-up. This receptor was taken from a male donor with early-stage non-small cell lung cancer. The V gene is TRBV4-3, the J gene TRBJ2-5, with D unclear. The CDR3 loop is CASSQVKRGFLETQYF. DNA of the CDR3: TGCGCCAGCAGCCAAGTTAAGAGAGGTTTTTTAGAGACCCAGTACTTC.